This T cell receptor (beta chain) is from a study of T cells after yellow fever vaccination. The study's findings and limits: There was a possibility that FACS-sorted repertoires contained abundant clonotypes contaminating from the bulk population. Re-detected after boosting: most primary clones, around 96% of CD4 and about 90% of CD8.

TCRdb re-called the 5' RACE reads through MiXCR, storing one row per CDR3 protein. Altogether approximately 130,000 distinct CDR3 sequences are present, 12% to 15% being singletons, with the ten largest covering more than 40%. With regard to this clonotype: Its antigen is not identified.

The germline CDR1 and CDR2 sequences are DFQATT and SNEGSKA (reference sequence). V dropped 1 base and J dropped 7; count of bases not matched to a gene: 6. The CDR3 loop spans 15 amino acids. Sequenced material: CD8+ T cells sorted from PBMCs, taken 5 days after the yellow fever booster vaccination. This clonotype originated in a man aged 18 to 29 who received the YFV17D yellow fever vaccine. This chain connects TRBV20-1 to TRBJ2-3; 12 bases are a match to TRBD2. The CDR3 region is CSARGPSGGANTQYF. In DNA, the CDR3 is TGCAGTGCTAGAGGTCCTAGCGGGGGGGCAAATACGCAGTATTTT.